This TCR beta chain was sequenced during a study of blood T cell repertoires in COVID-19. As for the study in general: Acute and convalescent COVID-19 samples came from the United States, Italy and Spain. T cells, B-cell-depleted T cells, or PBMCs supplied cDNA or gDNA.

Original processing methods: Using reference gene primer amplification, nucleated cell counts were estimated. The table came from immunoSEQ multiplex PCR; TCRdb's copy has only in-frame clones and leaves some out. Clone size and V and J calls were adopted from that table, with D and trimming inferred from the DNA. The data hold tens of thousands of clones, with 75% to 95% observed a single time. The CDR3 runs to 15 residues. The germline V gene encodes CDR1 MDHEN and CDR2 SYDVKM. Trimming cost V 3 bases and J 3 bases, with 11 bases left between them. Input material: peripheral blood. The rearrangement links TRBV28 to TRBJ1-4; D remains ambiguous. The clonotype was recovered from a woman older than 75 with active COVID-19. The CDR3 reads CASSFPGRANEKLFF. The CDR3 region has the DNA TGTGCCAGCAGTTTTCCGGGGAGGGCTAATGAAAAACTGTTTTTT.